These 7 T cell receptor beta chains share one sample of origin, sequenced in a study of CD8 T cells in ankylosing spondylitis. Antigens for these TCRs are unknown. Overall study results and limits: A TCR beta motif of several highly homologous variants seemed to mark ankylosing spondylitis blood.

TCRdb re-analysed the 5' RACE reads in MiXCR, keeping a single row per CDR3 protein. The repertoire holds 400,000 to 450,000 distinct CDR3 sequences, roughly 17% seen once, with approximately 0.97% in the top ten. The sequencing sample was made of blood, either unsorted or a sorted T cell fraction (not recorded which). These receptors originate from a male donor with ankylosing spondylitis.

Only a few counts were recorded for this clonotype. The V and J genes are TRBV18 and TRBJ1-2; D is unclear. This CDR3 region has 17 residues. Trimming stripped 1 base from V and 4 bases from J, with 19 bases between. In germline, CDR1 is KGHSH, CDR2 LQKENI. The CDR3 loop reads CASSPQREQANSYGYTF. DNA of the CDR3: TGTGCCAGCTCACCACAAAGGGAGCAGGCTAATTCCTATGGCTACACCTTC.

The rearrangement joins TRBV28 to TRBJ2-2; no clear D gene. Trimming cost V 3 bases and J 2 bases, with 7 bases left between them. The CDR3 consists of 14 residues. Germline V lookup: CDR1 MDHEN, CDR2 SYDVKM. This chain's CDR3 is CASSFAVNTGELFF. The DNA for the CDR3 is TGTGCCAGCAGTTTTGCAGTAAACACCGGGGAGCTGTTTTTT.

This clonotype has at least ten counts. The chain joins TRBV27 to TRBJ2-1; 8 bases map to TRBD2. The CDR3 covers 16 residues. V trimming: 4 bases; J trimming: 0 bases; junction bases outside the gene matches: 5. Per the germline V gene, CDR1 is MNHEY and CDR2 is SMNVEV (reference sequence). The CDR3 here is CASSSIAGSSYNEQFF. In nucleotides, the CDR3 is TGTGCCAGCAGTTCAATAGCGGGGAGCTCCTACAATGAGCAGTTCTTC.

Many counts were recorded for this clonotype. The chain employs TRBV5-1 and TRBJ1-1, with TRBD1 matching 10 bases. In germline, CDR1 is SGHRS, CDR2 YFSETQ. The CDR3 totals 15 residues. V was pared by 4 bases and J by 4 bases, with 7 bases of the junction left unmatched. In DNA form, the CDR3 reads TGCGCCAGCAGCCCGGGGGACAGGGGAACCACTGAAGCTTTCTTT. This codes for CASSPGDRGTTEAFF. The full variable domain, rest sourced from reference TRBV5-1 and TRBJ1-1, is KAGVTQTPRYLIKTRGQQVTLSCSPISGHRSVSWYQQTPGQGLQFLFEYFSETQRNKGNFPGRFSGRQFSNSRSEMNVSTLELGDSALYLCASSPGDRGTTEAFFGQGTRLTVV.

This clonotype turned up a few times. The chain has TRBV4-1 and TRBJ1-5; 7 bases match TRBD1. V was pared by 1 base and J by 5 bases, with 5 bases of the junction left unmatched. CDR1 MGHRA and CDR2 YSYEKL come from the germline V gene. This CDR3 contains 15 residues. The CDR3 nucleotides are TGCGCCAGCAGCCAAGGGGGACAGCATTATCAGCCCCAGCATTTT. This translates into CASSQGGQHYQPQHF.

This clonotype was detected a few times. The chain joins TRBV7-9 to TRBJ2-7, with 14 nucleotides matching TRBD2. After removal of 10 bases from V and 5 bases from J, the junction contained 10 bases not matched to a gene. This CDR3 region has 15 residues. CDR1 is SEHNR and CDR2 is FQNEAQ in the germline V gene (reference sequence). CDR3 sequence: CAIRTSGRNLDEQYF. The CDR3 coding sequence is TGTGCCATCCGGACTAGCGGGAGGAACTTAGACGAGCAGTACTTC.

The V call is TRBV6-1, the J call TRBJ1-2; D remains unclear. The V gene's germline CDR1 is MNHNS and CDR2 SASEGT. The V and J ends lost 1 base and 7 bases respectively, with 4 bases between them. The CDR3 has 11 residues. The CDR3 loop is CASSEGGGYTF. The CDR3 DNA is TGTGCCAGCAGTGAAGGCGGTGGCTACACCTTC.